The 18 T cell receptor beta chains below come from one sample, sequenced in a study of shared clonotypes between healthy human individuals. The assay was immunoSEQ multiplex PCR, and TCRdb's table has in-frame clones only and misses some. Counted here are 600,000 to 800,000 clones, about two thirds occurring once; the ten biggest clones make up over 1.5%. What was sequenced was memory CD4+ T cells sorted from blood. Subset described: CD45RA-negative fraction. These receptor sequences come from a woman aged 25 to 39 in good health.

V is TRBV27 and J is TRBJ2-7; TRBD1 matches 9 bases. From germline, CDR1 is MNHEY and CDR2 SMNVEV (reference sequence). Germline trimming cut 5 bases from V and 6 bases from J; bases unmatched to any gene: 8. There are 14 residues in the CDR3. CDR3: CASSRRDREGEQYF. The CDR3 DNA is TGTGCCAGCAGTCGGAGGGACAGGGAGGGCGAGCAGTACTTC.

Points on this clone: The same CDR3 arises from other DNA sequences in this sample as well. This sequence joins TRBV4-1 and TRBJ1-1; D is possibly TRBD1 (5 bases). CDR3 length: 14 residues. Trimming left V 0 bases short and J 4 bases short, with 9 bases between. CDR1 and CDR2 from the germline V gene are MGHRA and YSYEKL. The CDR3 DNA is TGCGCCAGCAGCCAAGATCTTAGGGGCACTGAAGCTTTCTTT. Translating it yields CASSQDLRGTEAFF.

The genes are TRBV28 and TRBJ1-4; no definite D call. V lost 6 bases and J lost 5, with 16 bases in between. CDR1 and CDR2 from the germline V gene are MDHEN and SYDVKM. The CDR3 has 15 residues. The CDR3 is CASSKNGLGNEKLFF. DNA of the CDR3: TGTGCCAGCAGCAAAAACGGGTTGGGGAATGAAAAACTGTTTTTT.

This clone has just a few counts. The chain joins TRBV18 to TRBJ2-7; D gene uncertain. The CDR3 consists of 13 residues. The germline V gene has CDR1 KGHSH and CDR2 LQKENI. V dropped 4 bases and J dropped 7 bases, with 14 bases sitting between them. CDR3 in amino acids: CASSLGTDGEQYF. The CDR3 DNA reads TGTGCCAGCTCACTAGGAACGGATGGGGAGCAGTACTTC.

This CDR3 reads CASSQPGGPPGELFF. DNA of the CDR3: TGTGCCAGCAGTCAACCGGGGGGGCCCCCCGGGGAGCTGTTTTTT. The gene calls are TRBV27 and TRBJ2-2; TRBD2 matches at 8 bases. CDR1 MNHEY and CDR2 SMNVEV come from the germline V gene (reference sequence). The CDR3 is made up of 15 amino acids. The ends lost 5 bases at V and 6 bases at J; junction bases unmatched: 8.

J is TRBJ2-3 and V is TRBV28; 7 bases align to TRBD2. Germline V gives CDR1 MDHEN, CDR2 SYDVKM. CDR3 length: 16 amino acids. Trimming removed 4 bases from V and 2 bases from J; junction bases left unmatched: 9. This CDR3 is CASSSVGGSPTDTQYF. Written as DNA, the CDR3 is TGTGCCAGCAGTTCGGTCGGCGGGAGCCCCACAGATACGCAGTATTTT.

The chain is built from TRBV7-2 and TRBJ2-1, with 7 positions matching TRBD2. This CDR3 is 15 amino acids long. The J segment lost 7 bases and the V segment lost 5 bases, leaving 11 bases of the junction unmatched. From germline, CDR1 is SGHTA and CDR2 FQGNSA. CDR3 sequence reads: CASSKLALVENEQFF. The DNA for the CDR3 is TGTGCCAGCAGCAAACTAGCGTTAGTGGAAAATGAGCAGTTCTTC.

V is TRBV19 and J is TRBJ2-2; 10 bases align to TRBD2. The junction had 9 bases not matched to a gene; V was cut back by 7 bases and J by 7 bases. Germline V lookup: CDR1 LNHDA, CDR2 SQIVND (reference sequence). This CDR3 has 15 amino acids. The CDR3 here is CASTKLAGPNGELFF. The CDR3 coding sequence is TGTGCCAGTACCAAACTAGCGGGACCGAACGGGGAGCTGTTTTTT.

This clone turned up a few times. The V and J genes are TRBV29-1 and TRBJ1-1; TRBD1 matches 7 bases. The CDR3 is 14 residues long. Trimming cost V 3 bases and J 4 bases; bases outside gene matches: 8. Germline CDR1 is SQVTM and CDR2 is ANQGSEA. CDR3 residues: CSVEPKTGRTEAFF. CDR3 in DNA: TGCAGCGTTGAGCCAAAGACAGGGCGCACTGAAGCTTTCTTT.

The CDR3 region is CASRMTSGSTGELFF. The CDR3 nucleotides read TGTGCCAGCAGGATGACTAGCGGGAGCACCGGGGAGCTGTTTTTT. V and J are TRBV6-1 and TRBJ2-2, with 12 nucleotides matching TRBD2. CDR1 and CDR2 (germline): MNHNS, SASEGT. The V gene end was trimmed by 6 bases and the J gene end by 4 bases; junction bases not matched to a gene: 3. The CDR3 is made up of 15 amino acids.

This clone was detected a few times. CDR3 nucleotides: TGTGCCAGTTCTAGCCCCAGAGCGAGGAATGAGCAGTTCTTC. Its translation is CASSSPRARNEQFF. V usage is TRBV5-4 and J usage is TRBJ2-1, with D possibly matching TRBD2 (5 bases). The CDR3 is 14 residues long. From germline, CDR1 is SGHNT and CDR2 YYREEE (reference sequence). V shed 8 bases and J shed 7 bases, with 19 bases lying between them. The whole variable domain, filled in from reference TRBV5-4 and TRBJ2-1, reads ETGVTQSPTHLIKTRGQQVTLRCSSQSGHNTVSWYQQALGQGPQFIFQYYREEENGRGNFPPRFSGLQFPNYSSELNVNALELDDSALYLCASSSPRARNEQFFGPGTRLTVL.

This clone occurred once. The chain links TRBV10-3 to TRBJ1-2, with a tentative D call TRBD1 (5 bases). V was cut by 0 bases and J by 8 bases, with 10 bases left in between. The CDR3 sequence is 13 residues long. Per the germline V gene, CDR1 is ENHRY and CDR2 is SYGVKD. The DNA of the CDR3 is TGTGCCATCAGTGAGTCGGGGACCGTCGGCTACACCTTC. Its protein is CAISESGTVGYTF.

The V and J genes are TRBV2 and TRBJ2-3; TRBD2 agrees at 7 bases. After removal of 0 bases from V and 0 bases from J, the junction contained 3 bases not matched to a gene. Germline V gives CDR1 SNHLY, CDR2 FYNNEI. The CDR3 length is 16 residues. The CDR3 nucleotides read TGTGCCAGCAGTGAAGCGACTAGCTCAAGCACAGATACGCAGTATTTT. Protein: CASSEATSSSTDTQYF.

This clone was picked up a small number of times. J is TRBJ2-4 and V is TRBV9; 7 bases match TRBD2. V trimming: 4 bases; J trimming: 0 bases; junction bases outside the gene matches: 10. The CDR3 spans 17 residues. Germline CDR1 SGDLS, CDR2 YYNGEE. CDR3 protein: CASSPRGSGVAKNIQYF. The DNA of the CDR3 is TGTGCCAGCAGCCCCAGAGGAAGCGGGGTAGCCAAAAACATTCAGTACTTC.

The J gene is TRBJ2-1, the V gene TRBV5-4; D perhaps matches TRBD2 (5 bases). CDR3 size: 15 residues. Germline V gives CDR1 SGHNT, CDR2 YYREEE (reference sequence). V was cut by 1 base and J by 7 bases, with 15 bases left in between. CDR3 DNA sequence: TGTGCCAGCAGCTTGAGGAGGCTTAGTTCGAATGAGCAGTTCTTC. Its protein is CASSLRRLSSNEQFF.

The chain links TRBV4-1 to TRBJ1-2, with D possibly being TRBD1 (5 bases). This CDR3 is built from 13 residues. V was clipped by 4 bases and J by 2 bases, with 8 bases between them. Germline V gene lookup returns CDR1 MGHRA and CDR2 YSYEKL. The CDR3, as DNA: TGCGCCAGCAGCCCTGAGGGGAACTATGGCTACACCTTC. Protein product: CASSPEGNYGYTF.

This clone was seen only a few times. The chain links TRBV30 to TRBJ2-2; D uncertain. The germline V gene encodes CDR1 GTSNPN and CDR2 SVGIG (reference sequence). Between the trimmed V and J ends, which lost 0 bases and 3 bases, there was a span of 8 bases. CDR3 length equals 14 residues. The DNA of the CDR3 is TGTGCCTGGAGTGTACTGATGGACACCGGGGAGCTGTTTTTT. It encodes CAWSVLMDTGELFF.

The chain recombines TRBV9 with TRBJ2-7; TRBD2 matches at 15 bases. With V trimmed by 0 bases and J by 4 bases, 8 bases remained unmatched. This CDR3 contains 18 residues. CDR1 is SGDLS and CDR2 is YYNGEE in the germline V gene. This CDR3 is CASSVGTSGRGDEYEQYF. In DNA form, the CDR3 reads TGTGCCAGCAGCGTAGGGACTAGCGGGAGGGGAGACGAATACGAGCAGTACTTC.